This note documents a single T cell receptor beta chain sequence. The data were taken from a study of PD-1 blockade in classical Hodgkin lymphoma. Looked up from germline, CDR1 is SGDLS and CDR2 is YYNGEE. Trimming took off 0 bases at V and 2 bases at J, with 15 bases between the two ends. CDR3 length equals 16 residues. This table comes from immunoSEQ multiplex PCR, and its TCRdb copy is limited to in-frame clones, with some not included. The table lists about 7,800 clones, approximately 80% of them singletons. Time point given: cycle 4 day 1 (C4D1), after 5 to 7 weeks of nivolumab. Every single patient, without exception, relapsed after autologous stem cell transplantation, and brentuximab vedotin exposure varied. The study isolated CD8+ T cells from thawed PBMCs by magnetic negative selection. Responses achieved at best were complete response, partial response or progressive disease.

The material sequenced was CD8+ T cells from blood, taken before the fourth cycle of nivolumab. This sequence joins TRBV9 and TRBJ2-7, with D perhaps assigned TRBD1 or TRBD2 (5 bases each). The sequence came from a human donor with classical Hodgkin lymphoma. This CDR3 is CASSVDLPGRAYEQYF. CDR3 coding DNA: TGTGCCAGCAGCGTAGATCTACCGGGACGGGCCTACGAGCAGTACTTC.